The T cell receptor beta chain under discussion was sequenced for a study of blood T cells in healthy people across ages (dated by TCRdb to between 2015 and 2016). Looking at the study overall: In model experiments, roughly one uniquely barcoded TCR beta cDNA molecule per two T cells was captured by template switching. The study measured age-related changes in TCR beta repertoire diversity using deep sequencing normalized with unique cDNA molecular identifiers. Donors were grouped into four age groups: young (average about 15 years), middle-aged (approximately 41), aged (around 60) and long-lived (about 82). To avoid experimental bias, donors of different ages were distributed randomly across sequencing lanes. Using the same blood draw, the study looked at two additional independent replicas of 1 million unique cDNA reads for two donors, one aged 18 to 30 and the other aged 80 or older. Summary of the overall study and its limitations: The CMV infection status of donors was not known, potentially confounding age-related changes in expanded clonotypes. Since profiling was done on bulk unsorted PBMCs, naive and antigen-experienced compartments could not be conclusively compared. As age increased, observed TCR beta diversity per million T cells dropped in a roughly linear way, and a significant reduction was already evident by age 40. The percentage of naive T cells measured by flow cytometry correlated strongly with observed TCR beta diversity. Compared with the aged group, the long-lived group had more naive CD4+ T cells, fewer expanded clones and increased TCR diversity, a pattern suggesting age selection. Estimates of total diversity based on one million sequenced T cells were regarded as lower bounds and as underestimates.

The approximately 41 donors, aged roughly 6 to 95 years, were systemically healthy Caucasian individuals from Russia. Ten milliliters of peripheral blood were drawn from each donor into EDTA-treated Vacutainer tubes. Ficoll-Paque density-gradient centrifugation was used to isolate PBMCs, with at least 6.5 million per sample. Total RNA, at least 6 micrograms per sample, was extracted from PBMCs with Trizol reagent. The percentages of naive CD45RAhigh/CD27high T cells were determined by flow cytometry on a PBMC aliquot from every donor. The receptor library was made with 5' RACE. TCRdb lists the instrument as Illumina HiSeq 2500. A second PCR of about 7 to 12 cycles was performed with a sample-barcoded 5' primer and a J-beta primer mix. Each TCR beta cDNA molecule received a unique molecular identifier from a template-switch 5' adaptor carrying 12 random nucleotides. Each sample yielded at least 3 million CDR3-containing paired-end reads. First-strand cDNA synthesis was performed from all RNA using the Mint cDNA synthesis kit, with priming by a TRBC-specific oligonucleotide. Following uracil-DNA glycosylase treatment, a first 18-cycle PCR with universal primers M1SS and BC2_uni_R was performed on all cDNA. From the authors' description of their analysis: For normalization, 1 million high-quality reads were randomly selected from each sample, with every read carrying a distinct molecular identifier. Instead of being binned into consensus sequences, reads with shared molecular identifiers were discarded. MiTCR, with a Q25 quality threshold and the strictest error-elimination algorithm, was used for CDR3 identification, clonotype clustering and error correction. Lower-bound total TCR beta diversity was estimated with a nonparametric unseen species model using Euler transformation. TCRdb ran its own pipeline on the public reads, namely fastp trimming at Q25 and MiXCR clone calling, and kept in-frame beta chains. Duplicate CDR3 protein sequences are folded into a single record with the most common DNA and genes. The V and J calls here are based on TCRdb, not the publication. For this sample the table gives some 900,000 distinct CDR3 sequences, of which 45% to 50% were detected only once. The biggest ten clones account for 13% of the sample.

The CDR1 and CDR2 encoded by the germline V gene are MNHEY and SVGAGI. From the cysteine through the phenylalanine, the CDR3 covers 16 amino acids. Only the CDR3 DNA is retained, 48 bases long and in frame from the first base. V is reduced by 4 bases and J by 2 bases, leaving a spacing of 18 bases between them. On this clonotype: Its binding antigen is unknown. No qualities accompany the bases; no much larger clone lies one base away.

The chain employs TRBV6-5 and TRBJ2-7; the D region possibly corresponds to TRBD1 (6 bases align). The sequenced sample consisted of blood. The TCR was taken from a man aged 25-40 years in good health. CDR3 loop: CASSSVRDIGPYEQYF. The bases are TGTGCCAGCAGTTCCGTCCGGGACATCGGGCCCTACGAGCAGTACTTC.